This TCR beta chain appears in the sequencing data of a study of T cell changes during pregnancy in multiple sclerosis. TCRdb keeps only in-frame clones here, not all; method: immunoSEQ multiplex PCR. The sample consists of around 84,000 clones, 90% to 95% of them appearing once. Germline V gene sequence: CDR1 KGHSH, CDR2 LQKENI. Trimming took off 0 bases at V and 7 bases at J, with 18 bases between the two ends. This CDR3 region has 16 residues. The chain couples TRBV18 to TRBJ2-5; tentative D call: TRBD2 (5 bases). The receptor was derived from a female donor in good health, enrolled as a control in a pregnancy study. The sequencing here drew on peripheral blood, taken in the second trimester of pregnancy. CDR3 sequence reads: CASSPPRLEGGGTQYF. The CDR3 region has the DNA TGTGCCAGCTCACCACCCCGGCTAGAGGGCGGAGGGACCCAGTACTTC.